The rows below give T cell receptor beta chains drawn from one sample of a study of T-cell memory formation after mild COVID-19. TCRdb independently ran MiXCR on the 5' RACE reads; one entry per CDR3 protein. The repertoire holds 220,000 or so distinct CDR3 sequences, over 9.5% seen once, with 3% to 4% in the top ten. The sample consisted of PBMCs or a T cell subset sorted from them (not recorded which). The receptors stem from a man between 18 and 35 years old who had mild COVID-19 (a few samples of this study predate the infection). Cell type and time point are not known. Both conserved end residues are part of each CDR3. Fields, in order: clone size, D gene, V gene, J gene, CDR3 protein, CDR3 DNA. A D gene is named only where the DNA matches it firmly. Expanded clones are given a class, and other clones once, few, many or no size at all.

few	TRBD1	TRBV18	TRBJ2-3	CASSRQGLTDTQYF	TGTGCCAGCTCCAGACAGGGTTTAACAGATACGCAGTATTTT
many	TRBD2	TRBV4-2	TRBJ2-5	CASSFGGAGETQYF	TGTGCCAGCAGCTTCGGGGGGGCCGGTGAGACCCAGTACTTC
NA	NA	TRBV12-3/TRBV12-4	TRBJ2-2	CASRGLGELFF	TGTGCCAGCCGGGGTCTCGGGGAGCTGTTTTTT
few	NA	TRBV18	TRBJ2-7	CASSVQPGQPHEQYF	TGTGCCAGCTCAGTACAACCGGGGCAACCACACGAGCAGTACTTC
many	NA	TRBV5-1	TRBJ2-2	CASSLPSGGSTGELFF	TGCGCCAGCAGCTTGCCGTCTGGGGGTTCGACCGGGGAGCTGTTTTTT
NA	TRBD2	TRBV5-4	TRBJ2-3	CASSPAGGGVTDTQYF	TGTGCCAGCAGCCCCGCGGGCGGGGGGGTTACAGATACGCAGTATTTT
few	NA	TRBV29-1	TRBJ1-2	CSVEDIFGGVGYTF	TGCAGCGTTGAAGATATTTTCGGAGGGGTTGGCTACACCTTC
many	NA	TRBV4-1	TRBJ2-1	CASSQPLRTGQNEQFF	TGCGCCAGCAGCCAACCCCTAAGGACGGGTCAAAATGAGCAGTTCTTC
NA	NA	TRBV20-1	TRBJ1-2	CSARDGRDSSSGYTF	NA
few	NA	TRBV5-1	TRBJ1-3	CASSLEGVSAGNTIYF	TGCGCCAGCAGCTTGGAAGGAGTTTCGGCTGGAAACACCATATATTTT
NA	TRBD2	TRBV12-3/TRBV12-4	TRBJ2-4	CASSREVGKNIQYF	TGTGCCAGCAGTCGGGAGGTGGGGAAAAACATTCAGTACTTC
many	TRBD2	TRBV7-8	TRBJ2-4	CASSLALAGVGTKNIQYF	TGTGCCAGCAGCCTGGCTCTAGCGGGGGTCGGTACCAAAAACATTCAGTACTTC
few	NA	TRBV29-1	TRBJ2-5	CSVVRETQYF	TGCAGCGTTGTTAGGGAGACCCAGTACTTC
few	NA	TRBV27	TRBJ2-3	CASSISGADTQYF	TGTGCCAGCAGTATATCAGGGGCAGATACGCAGTATTTT
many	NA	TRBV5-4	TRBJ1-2	CASSGRTYGYTF	TGTGCCAGCAGCGGACGGACCTATGGCTACACCTTC
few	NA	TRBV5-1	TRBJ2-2	CASSPGQGGTGELFF	TGCGCCAGCAGCCCCGGACAGGGAGGGACCGGGGAGCTGTTTTTT
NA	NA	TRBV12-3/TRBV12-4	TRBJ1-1	CASSYGGGNTEAFF	TGTGCCAGCAGTTACGGTGGTGGCAACACTGAAGCTTTCTTT
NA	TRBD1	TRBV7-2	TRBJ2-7	CASSFGQGASYEQYF	TGTGCCAGCAGCTTCGGACAGGGGGCCTCCTACGAGCAGTACTTC
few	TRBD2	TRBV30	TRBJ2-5	CAGRLAAETQYF	TGTGCCGGACGACTAGCAGCAGAGACCCAGTACTTC
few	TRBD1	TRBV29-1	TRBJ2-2	CSGRDRGSGELFF	TGCAGCGGAAGAGACAGGGGGTCCGGGGAGCTGTTTTTT
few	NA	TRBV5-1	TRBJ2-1	CASSPQPSYNEQFF	TGCGCCAGCAGCCCCCAGCCCTCCTACAATGAGCAGTTCTTC
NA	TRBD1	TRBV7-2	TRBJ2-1	CASSLARTGGNEQFF	TGTGCCAGCAGCTTAGCAAGGACAGGGGGCAATGAGCAGTTCTTC
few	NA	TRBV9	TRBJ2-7	CASSVAGEYEQYF	TGTGCCAGCAGCGTAGCCGGGGAGTACGAGCAGTACTTC